This T cell receptor beta chain was sequenced in a study of human T cells and chemical hapten exposure. Time point specified: patch test 2, 6 weeks after DPC sensitization. Treatment denoted: therapeutic diphenylcyclopropenone sensitization with weekly scalp DPC. One entry per CDR3 protein results from TCRdb running MiXCR on the RACE reads. The sample yields 95,000 or so distinct CDR3 sequences, about an eighth seen once. The CDR3 sequence is 16 residues long. Germline values: CDR1 SGHAT, CDR2 FQNNGV. V lost 1 base and J lost 0, with 13 bases in between. The V gene is TRBV11-2, the J gene TRBJ2-7; D is tentatively TRBD1 or TRBD2 (5 bases each). The source material was whole blood, sampled in connection with sensitization to the hapten diphenylcyclopropenone (DPC). The origin of this receptor is a woman between 40 and 55 years old with alopecia areata. Some clones in this sample may be carry-over from other donors' samples. The CDR3 loop reads CASSLAFGASSYEQYF. CDR3 nucleotides: TGTGCCAGCAGCTTAGCTTTCGGGGCTAGCTCCTACGAGCAGTACTTC.